This T cell receptor (beta chain) was recovered during a study of T cells after yellow fever vaccination (dated by TCRdb to about 2019). Context from the whole study: The SMART-Seq v4 Ultra Low Input RNA kit was used to prepare libraries from fractions with low cell numbers. Bulk PBMC replicates and cell subsets were isolated from blood drawn at multiple timepoints before and after both primary and secondary immunization. Two healthy male donors, one aged 18 to 29 and one aged 30 to 40 years, made up the cohort. To follow T-cell clones before and after primary and booster YFV17D yellow fever vaccination, bulk TCR alpha and beta repertoires were sequenced over time.

Interpreted using the paper, the treatment or condition label stands for: live attenuated yellow fever vaccine strain. Two biological replicates of bulk PBMCs were collected at each blood-draw timepoint. A standard Ficoll-Paque protocol was used to isolate PBMCs from peripheral blood. RNA was extracted with TriZol from bulk PBMCs, CD4 and CD8 fractions, and dextramer-positive and dextramer-negative fractions. TCR cDNA was synthesized by 5'RACE template switching, which introduced a universal primer site and unique molecular identifiers. Priming of cDNA synthesis was performed from both the TCR alpha and TCR beta constant segments. Libraries were amplified in two PCR steps, with sample barcodes and sequencing adapters added in the second step. Sequencing of libraries was performed on Illumina HiSeq 2500 (2x100 bp) or NovaSeq (2x150 bp). On the authors' methods: MIGEC was used to demultiplex reads and collapse the reads into UMI consensus sequences, and MiXCR was used for V(D)J alignment. Vaccine-responding clonotypes were defined with edgeR using replicate PBMC samples, requiring FDR below 0.01 and a log2 fold change above 5 up to day 15. Bulk clonotypes were assigned CD4 or CD8 identity according to which sequenced CD4 or CD8 repertoire held them at higher abundance. TCRdb redid the processing of the public reads, applying fastp at Q25 and MiXCR, and retained in-frame beta chains. Rows are unified per CDR3 protein, each entry keeping the most common DNA and genes. These V and J calls derive from TCRdb rather than the authors' analysis. This sample gives about 500,000 distinct CDR3 sequences in total; 17% of them show up just once. Clones ranked in the top ten supply approximately 15% of the sample.

Details on this clonotype: Its antigen is unknown. Per-base qualities were not stored, and no clone one base away is much larger.

Results the study describes overall, beyond this receptor: The secondary T-cell response was found to be weaker but faster than the primary response, with a peak reached on day 5 rather than on day 15. A small fraction of clonotypes showed up in both the CD4 and CD8 compartments, probably as a result of convergent recombination. FACS-sorted repertoires could contain abundant contaminating clonotypes from the bulk population, so computational filtering was required. After the booster, most clones that had expanded after primary vaccination were detected again (about 97% of CD4 and over 75% of CD8), suggesting broad maintenance of memory. The study included only a couple of donors, which limits how far the findings can be generalized.

The TCR was taken from a young man who received the YFV17D yellow fever vaccine. Sequencing was performed on PBMCs, taken 5 days after the first yellow fever vaccination.

The DNA sequence follows: TGCGCCAGCAGCCCCAACAGAAACACTGAAGCTTTCTTT. It translates to CASSPNRNTEAFF. The chain couples TRBV5-1 to TRBJ1-1, with the D gene not clear enough to name. The CDR3 holds 13 amino acids from the cysteine to the phenylalanine. Kept here is only the CDR3 DNA, which spans 39 bases and is read in frame from base 1. The germline V gene sets CDR1 to SGHRS and CDR2 to YFSETQ. The trim is 4 bases for V and 2 bases for J, with a gap of 9 bases between the germline ends.